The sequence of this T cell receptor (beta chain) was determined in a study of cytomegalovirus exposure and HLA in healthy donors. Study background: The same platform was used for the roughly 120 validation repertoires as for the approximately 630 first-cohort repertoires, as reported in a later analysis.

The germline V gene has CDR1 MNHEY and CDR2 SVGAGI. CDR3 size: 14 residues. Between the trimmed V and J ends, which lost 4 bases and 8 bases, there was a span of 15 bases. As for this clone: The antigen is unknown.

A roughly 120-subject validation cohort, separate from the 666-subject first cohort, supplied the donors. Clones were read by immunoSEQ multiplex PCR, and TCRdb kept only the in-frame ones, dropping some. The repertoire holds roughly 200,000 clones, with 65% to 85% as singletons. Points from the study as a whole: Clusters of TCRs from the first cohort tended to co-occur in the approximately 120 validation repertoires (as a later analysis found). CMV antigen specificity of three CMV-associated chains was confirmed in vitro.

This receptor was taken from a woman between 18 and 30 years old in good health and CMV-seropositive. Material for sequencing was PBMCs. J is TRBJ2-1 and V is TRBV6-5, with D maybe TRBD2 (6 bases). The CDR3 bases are TGTGCCAGCAGTTCAATACGCGGGGAGGATGAGCAGTTCTTC. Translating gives CASSSIRGEDEQFF.